These 21 T cell receptor beta chains were all obtained from the same sample, sequenced in a study of blood T cells in healthy people across ages. The authors ran a second PCR of roughly 6 to 11 cycles using a sample-barcoded 5' primer and a J-beta primer mix. Using its own MiXCR run on the 5' RACE reads, TCRdb lists one record per CDR3 protein. The repertoire holds approximately 600,000 distinct CDR3 sequences, approximately 50% seen once, with approximately 37% in the top ten. Sample: blood. These receptors were obtained from a man in his sixties in good health.

The rearrangement uses TRBV20-1 and TRBJ1-1, with a tentative D call TRBD1 (5 bases). The CDR3 is made up of 13 amino acids. V was pared by 5 bases and J by 1 base, with 11 bases between. The germline V gene has CDR1 DFQATT and CDR2 SNEGSKA (reference sequence). The DNA for the CDR3 is TGCAGTGCTCAGACCAGGGCGAACACTGAAGCTTTCTTT. Its translation: CSAQTRANTEAFF.

The chain couples TRBV20-1 to TRBJ1-3, with D perhaps TRBD1 (5 bases). Germline CDR1 reads DFQATT; CDR2 reads SNEGSKA (reference sequence). Trimming shortened V by 3 bases and J by 3 bases, and 12 bases separated the two germline ends. The CDR3 extends over 14 amino acids. CDR3 protein: CSASIRGGGNTIYF. The CDR3 DNA reads as TGCAGTGCTAGTATTCGGGGGGGTGGAAACACCATATATTTT.

This sequence joins TRBV29-1 and TRBJ2-1, with 12 bases matching TRBD2. Losses at the gene ends were 7 bases for V and 4 bases for J; bases not matched to a gene: 8. CDR1 is SQVTM, CDR2 ANQGSEA, per germline. The CDR3 runs to 15 residues. The DNA for the CDR3 is TGCAGCGCTCAACTAGCGGGGGGACGATACAATGAGCAGTTCTTC. It is translated as CSAQLAGGRYNEQFF.

The table lists this clonotype with a few counts. The rearrangement links TRBV7-8 to TRBJ2-1; 9 bases map to TRBD1. Germline V gene lookup returns CDR1 SGHVS and CDR2 FQNEAQ. Unmatched junction bases numbered 5, after V lost 5 bases and J lost 3 bases. The CDR3 totals 15 residues. This CDR3 is CASSAPGQGYNEQFF. The CDR3 nucleotides are TGTGCCAGCAGCGCACCGGGACAGGGCTACAATGAGCAGTTCTTC.

The chain recombines TRBV28 with TRBJ2-7, with D unclear. Per the germline V gene, CDR1 is MDHEN and CDR2 is SYDVKM. Trimming shortened V by 6 bases and J by 5 bases, and 17 bases separated the two germline ends. This CDR3 spans 14 amino acids. The CDR3 loop is CASSPDRALDEQYF. Written as DNA, the CDR3 is TGTGCCAGCAGCCCGGACCGGGCCCTAGACGAGCAGTACTTC.

This chain links TRBV20-1 with TRBJ1-4; 10 nucleotides line up with TRBD1. There are 12 residues in the CDR3. V lost 5 bases to trimming and J lost 6 bases; unmatched junction nucleotides: 0. Germline loops: CDR1 DFQATT, CDR2 SNEGSKA (reference sequence). CDR3 protein: CSAGQGDEKLFF. Written as DNA, the CDR3 is TGCAGTGCTGGACAGGGGGATGAAAAACTGTTTTTT.

The gene calls are TRBV6-1 and TRBJ1-2, with D possibly matching TRBD1 (5 bases). Germline CDR1 reads MNHNS; CDR2 reads SASEGT. Trimming removed 6 bases from V and 4 bases from J, with 9 bases in between. There are 12 residues in the CDR3. The CDR3 DNA sequence: TGTGCCAGCAGGGACACCCTCTATGGCTACACCTTC. Its translation is CASRDTLYGYTF.

This sequence joins TRBV24-1 and TRBJ2-5; tentatively, D is TRBD1 or TRBD2 (5 bases each). The CDR3 has 12 amino acids. Trimming removed 6 bases from V and 11 bases from J, with 15 bases in between. CDR1 is KGHDR and CDR2 is SFDVKD in the germline V gene. In nucleotides, the CDR3 is TGTGCCACCAGTATGTGGGGGAATGAGCAGTACTTC. As protein: CATSMWGNEQYF.

The rearrangement uses TRBV6-5 and TRBJ2-5, with 9 bases fitting TRBD1. Germline assignment: CDR1 MNHEY and CDR2 SVGAGI. Trimming removed 8 bases from V and 9 bases from J; junction bases left unmatched: 7. The CDR3 loop spans 12 amino acids. The CDR3: CASGRTGEAQYF. The CDR3 coding sequence is TGTGCCAGCGGAAGGACAGGGGAGGCCCAGTACTTC.

This chain links TRBV9 with TRBJ2-5, with a weak D call TRBD1 (6 bases). Germline-derived CDR1 and CDR2 are SGDLS and YYNGEE. This CDR3 has 16 amino acids. V lost 0 bases to trimming and J lost 2 bases, with 14 bases between them. The CDR3 protein is CASSVAVQGQQETQYF. The CDR3, as DNA: TGTGCCAGCAGCGTAGCAGTGCAGGGGCAACAAGAGACCCAGTACTTC.

The CDR3 sequence is CASSLRGDRRATYGYTF. The CDR3 DNA follows: TGTGCCAGCAGCTTACGGGGGGACAGGCGGGCCACCTATGGCTACACCTTC. This rearrangement joins TRBV11-2 to TRBJ1-2, with 8 bases aligning to TRBD1. J gave up 4 bases and V 2 bases, and 12 bases lay outside the gene matches. This CDR3 is 17 amino acids long. CDR1 and CDR2 from the germline V gene are SGHAT and FQNNGV.

The chain couples TRBV29-1 to TRBJ2-5, with D possibly matching TRBD2 (5 bases). Germline CDR1 and CDR2: SQVTM and ANQGSEA. The CDR3 loop spans 15 amino acids. Trimming shortened V by 3 bases and J by 5 bases, and 19 bases separated the two germline ends. CDR3 residues: CSVEGLRAQRETQYF. The CDR3 DNA reads as TGCAGCGTTGAGGGGTTGCGGGCGCAACGGGAGACCCAGTACTTC.

A remark on this clonotype: A junction boundary mismatches the germline segment, possibly from a read error. The rearrangement uses TRBV6-6 and TRBJ2-6, with D hard to call. CDR3 length: 10 amino acids. CDR1 is MNHNY and CDR2 is SVGAGI in the germline V gene (reference sequence). The CDR3 protein is CASSYGVPTF. The CDR3 DNA is TGTGCTAGCAGTTACGGTGTCCCGACTTTC.

In its sample, this clonotype was seen many times. The chain joins TRBV12-3 or TRBV12-4 to TRBJ1-2; D is undetermined. Trimming shortened V by 8 bases and J by 1 base, and 8 bases separated the two germline ends. This CDR3 has 12 residues. CDR3 DNA sequence: TGTGCCAGCGCACGACTTAACTATGGCTACACCTTC. Translated: CASARLNYGYTF.

The chain combines TRBV10-3 with TRBJ2-3; D assignment may be TRBD1 or TRBD2 (5 bases each). Germline CDR1 and CDR2: ENHRY and SYGVKD. The V end was cut by 4 bases, the J end by 1 base, with 6 bases between. The CDR3 length is 13 residues. The CDR3 nucleotides read TGTGCCATCAGTGGGGACCGCACAGATACGCAGTATTTT. Amino acid sequence: CAISGDRTDTQYF.

There are a few counts of this clonotype. V usage is TRBV7-2 and J usage is TRBJ2-5, with D unresolved. Trimming removed 5 bases at V and 5 bases at J, with 12 bases between. Germline CDR1 reads SGHTA; CDR2 reads FQGNSA. This CDR3 contains 13 residues. CDR3: CASSLSRRETQYF. The DNA for the CDR3 is TGTGCCAGCAGCCTCTCTAGGCGTGAGACCCAGTACTTC.

This clonotype was detected a few times. The rearrangement uses TRBV4-2 and TRBJ1-2; perhaps TRBD1 as D (5 bases). This CDR3 has 13 amino acids. Germline lookup yields CDR1 LGHNA and CDR2 YNFKEQ. Trimming removed 4 bases from V and 3 bases from J, with 9 bases in between. The CDR3 nucleotides read TGTGCCAGCAGCCCGGGACCTTACTATGGCTACACCTTC. Its protein is CASSPGPYYGYTF.

In regard to this clonotype: The junction differs from germline at one of its ends, possibly a read error. The J gene is TRBJ2-3, the V gene TRBV12-3 or TRBV12-4, with D tentatively TRBD1 (5 bases). The CDR3 length is 14 residues. The CDR3 loop reads CASRQIGVTDTQYF. CDR3 DNA sequence: TGCGCCAGCAGACAGATCGGTGTCACAGATACGCAGTATTTT.

V is TRBV7-2 and J is TRBJ2-2, with 11 positions matching TRBD2. CDR3 size: 17 residues. Germline loops: CDR1 SGHTA, CDR2 FQGNSA. Trimming removed 5 bases from V and 0 bases from J; junction bases left unmatched: 5. The CDR3 spells CASSRDSGGANTGELFF. The DNA of the CDR3 is TGTGCCAGCAGCCGTGATAGCGGGGGGGCGAACACCGGGGAGCTGTTTTTT. The full variable domain, rest sourced from reference TRBV7-2 and TRBJ2-2, is GAGVSQSPSNKVTEKGKDVELRCDPISGHTALYWYRQSLGQGLEFLIYFQGNSAPDKSGLPSDRFSAERTGGSVSTLTIQRTQQEDSAVYLCASSRDSGGANTGELFFGEGSRLTVL.

The V call is TRBV3-1, the J call TRBJ2-3; D might be TRBD1 (6 bases). The CDR3 contains 15 residues. The germline V gene has CDR1 LGHDT and CDR2 YNNKEL (reference sequence). V was clipped by 1 base and J by 3 bases, with 11 bases between them. The CDR3 DNA sequence: TGTGCCAGCAGCCAAGGCCAGCAGGGGACAGATACGCAGTATTTT. Encoded protein: CASSQGQQGTDTQYF.

This clonotype was recorded once. V is TRBV18 and J is TRBJ2-1; D is ambiguous. The germline V and J ends were trimmed by 5 bases and 7 bases, with 15 bases remaining between them. The CDR3 runs to 14 residues. Per the germline V gene, CDR1 is KGHSH and CDR2 is LQKENI. The CDR3 DNA is TGTGCCAGCTCATCTCTGGACCGTGAGAATGAGCAGTTCTTC. It encodes CASSSLDRENEQFF.